The 30 T cell receptor beta chains reported below all come from one sample, sequenced in a study of control samples from healthy donors and cancer patients. Method: immunoSEQ multiplex PCR; TCRdb's copy keeps in-frame clones and lacks some. This sample yields roughly 95,000 clones, of which 80% to 95% are seen a single time; over 0.75% belongs to the top ten. Sequencing used blood. The receptors stem from a woman aged 30 to 39 in good health.

This rearrangement joins TRBV10-1 to TRBJ2-6, with D tentatively TRBD1 or TRBD2 (5 bases each). The germline gives CDR1 WNHNN, CDR2 SYGVQD (reference sequence). Trimming cost V 3 bases and J 0 bases, with 12 bases left between them. The CDR3 consists of 17 residues. DNA for the CDR3: TGCGCCAGCAGTGACCGGGGCCGTGACTCTGGGGCCAACGTCCTGACTTTC. Its protein product is CASSDRGRDSGANVLTF.

This chain uses TRBV21-1 with TRBJ1-4. TRBV21-1 is marked as a pseudogene. The CDR3 has 16 amino acids. CDR3 nucleotide sequence: TGTGCCAGCAGCAGTCACAGGGAGGTCACTAATGAAAAACTGTTTTTT. This sequence encodes CASSSHREVTNEKLFF.

The chain combines TRBV18 with TRBJ1-2; no reliable D call. Germline assignment: CDR1 KGHSH and CDR2 LQKENI. V was shortened by 2 bases and J by 0 bases, with 10 bases between the two germline ends. The CDR3 runs 15 residues. CDR3 sequence reads: CASSPIVQPNYGYTF. The CDR3 DNA is TGTGCCAGCTCACCAATAGTACAGCCTAACTATGGCTACACCTTC.

This chain joins TRBV29-1 and TRBJ2-5; D gene uncertain. This CDR3 region has 12 residues. Trimming removed 4 bases from V and 4 bases from J, with 10 bases in between. Germline V lookup: CDR1 SQVTM, CDR2 ANQGSEA. The CDR3 spells CSVGVKTETQYF. The CDR3 bases are TGCAGCGTTGGGGTAAAGACAGAGACCCAGTACTTC.

The rearrangement joins TRBV4-2 to TRBJ1-3; TRBD1 agrees at 10 bases. Germline CDR1 and CDR2: LGHNA and YNFKEQ. The junction had 1 base not matched to a gene; V was cut back by 1 base and J by 1 base. The CDR3 has 16 amino acids. The CDR3 protein is CASSQGDRGSGNTIYF. CDR3 DNA: TGTGCCAGCAGCCAAGGGGACAGGGGATCTGGAAACACCATATATTTT.

The CDR3: CASSQAGGGNTEAFF. Written as DNA, the CDR3 is TGTGCCAGCAGCCAAGCTGGGGGAGGGAACACTGAAGCTTTCTTT. The chain uses TRBV3-1 (or the pseudogene TRBV3-2) and TRBJ1-1; perhaps TRBD1 as D (5 bases). Looked up from germline, CDR1 is LGHDT and CDR2 is YNNKEL (reference sequence). The V gene lost 1 base and the J gene lost 1 base, with 10 bases spanning the gap. CDR3 size: 15 residues.

V and J are TRBV28 and TRBJ2-7, with D perhaps TRBD1 (6 bases). Trimming shortened V by 3 bases and J by 5 bases, and 20 bases separated the two germline ends. Germline CDR1 is MDHEN and CDR2 is SYDVKM. This CDR3 is 16 amino acids long. The DNA of the CDR3 is TGTGCCAGCAGTTTGATGTCCCTGGGACACCGCAACGAGCAGTACTTC. It specifies CASSLMSLGHRNEQYF. Full variable domain (rest looked up from reference TRBV28 and TRBJ2-7): DVKVTQSSRYLVKRTGEKVFLECVQDMDHENMFWYRQDPGLGLRLIYFSYDVKMKEKGDIPEGYSVSREKKERFSLILESASTNQTSMYLCASSLMSLGHRNEQYFGPGTRLTVT.

The V call is TRBV24-1, the J call TRBJ2-2, with D unclear. The germline V and J ends were trimmed by 4 bases and 5 bases, with 16 bases remaining between them. Germline assignment: CDR1 KGHDR and CDR2 SFDVKD. The CDR3 consists of 16 residues. CDR3 residues: CATSDPQGYGTGELFF. CDR3 bases: TGTGCCACCAGTGACCCTCAAGGGTATGGTACCGGGGAGCTGTTTTTT.

V is TRBV5-4 and J is TRBJ2-2; D uncertain. V lost 0 bases and J 11 bases, leaving 14 bases between the germline ends. In germline, CDR1 is SGHNT, CDR2 YYREEE (reference sequence). CDR3 length equals 14 residues. Written as DNA, the CDR3 is TGTGCCAGCAGCTTGGTGGGGTCCGAGATCGAGCTGTTTTTT. Its protein product is CASSLVGSEIELFF.

V and J are TRBV6-5 and TRBJ1-1, with D possibly matching TRBD1 (6 bases). Deletions cut 6 bases from V and 4 bases from J, with 15 bases between. The germline V gene has CDR1 MNHEY and CDR2 SVGAGI. The CDR3 sequence is 14 residues long. The CDR3 nucleotides are TGTGCCAGCAGGAACAGGGTGGTGGGCACTGAAGCTTTCTTT. Its protein product is CASRNRVVGTEAFF.

This chain uses TRBV27 with TRBJ2-1; a weak D match, TRBD2 (6 bases). Germline assignment: CDR1 MNHEY and CDR2 SMNVEV (reference sequence). Trimming removed 4 bases from V and 3 bases from J, with 13 bases in between. There are 15 residues in the CDR3. CDR3 sequence reads: CASSSAGLFYNEQFF. DNA of the CDR3: TGTGCCAGCAGTTCGGCGGGGCTGTTCTACAATGAGCAGTTCTTC.

The gene calls are TRBV15 and TRBJ1-2, with D possibly matching TRBD1 (6 bases). Germline V gene data show CDR1 as LNHNV and CDR2 as YYDKDF (reference sequence). This CDR3 is built from 14 residues. V dropped 0 bases and J dropped 4 bases, with 9 bases sitting between them. The CDR3 here is CATSRDRGSYGYTF. CDR3 DNA: TGTGCCACCAGCAGAGATAGGGGGTCCTATGGCTACACCTTC.

The rearrangement joins TRBV10-2 to TRBJ2-5, with 9 nucleotides matching TRBD2. Germline V gives CDR1 WSHSY, CDR2 SAAADI. This CDR3 has 18 amino acids. The J segment lost 4 bases and the V segment lost 0 bases, leaving 12 bases of the junction unmatched. CDR3: CASSESREGRSRPETQYF. As DNA, the CDR3 is TGCGCCAGCAGTGAGTCGCGGGAGGGCCGATCGCGTCCAGAGACCCAGTACTTC.

The chain employs TRBV19 and TRBJ2-1; D is unresolved. The CDR3 consists of 12 residues. Trimming left V 1 base short and J 8 bases short, with 6 bases between. CDR1 is LNHDA and CDR2 is SQIVND in the germline V gene (reference sequence). The CDR3 sequence: CASSIGGYEQFF. Here the CDR3 DNA reads TGTGCCAGTAGTATAGGGGGTTATGAGCAGTTCTTC.

The chain couples TRBV6-5 to TRBJ1-4, with no clear D. The germline V gene has CDR1 MNHEY and CDR2 SVGAGI. The length of the CDR3 is 15 residues. Trimming removed 2 bases at V and 11 bases at J, with 18 bases between. CDR3 nucleotides: TGTGCCAGCAGTTACGACACCAGATCCCCGAGGAAACTGTTTTTT. This gives the protein CASSYDTRSPRKLFF.

The chain links TRBV4-2 to TRBJ1-1; the D is unclear. The CDR3 consists of 14 residues. From germline, CDR1 is LGHNA and CDR2 YNFKEQ. V gave up 0 bases and J gave up 4 bases, with 9 bases separating them. CDR3 in DNA: TGTGCCAGCAGCCAAGATCTGGCAGCCACTGAAGCTTTCTTT. It translates to CASSQDLAATEAFF.

The chain is built from TRBV11-2 and TRBJ1-4; maybe TRBD1 (6 bases). Trimming took 4 bases from V and 13 from J, leaving 19 bases between them. Germline CDR1 is SGHAT and CDR2 is FQNNGV. The CDR3 extends over 14 amino acids. The CDR3 nucleotides read TGTGCCAGCAGCTCCGTATTACCGGGGGCCCGACTGTTTTTT. This translates into CASSSVLPGARLFF.

This sequence joins TRBV5-4 and TRBJ1-4, with a possible D match to TRBD1 (6 bases). CDR3 length equals 17 residues. Trimming cost V 2 bases and J 7 bases, with 21 bases left between them. Looked up from germline, CDR1 is SGHNT and CDR2 is YYREEE (reference sequence). The CDR3 region has the DNA TGTGCCAGCAGCTTCGCTCTTGCAACAGGGTTTTTTGAAAAACTGTTTTTT. Its translation: CASSFALATGFFEKLFF.

The V gene is TRBV7-9, the J gene TRBJ1-4; 10 nucleotides align to TRBD1. The ends lost 3 bases at V and 7 bases at J; junction bases unmatched: 2. Germline CDR1 and CDR2: SEHNR and FQNEAQ (reference sequence). This CDR3 is 14 amino acids long. CDR3 sequence reads: CASSFGTGVEKLFF. The CDR3, as DNA: TGTGCCAGCAGCTTTGGGACAGGGGTTGAAAAACTGTTTTTT.

The rearrangement uses TRBV11-2 and TRBJ1-5; 9 bases are shared with TRBD1. Trimming at V came to 3 bases and at J to 6 bases, leaving 3 bases not matched to a gene. Per the germline V gene, CDR1 is SGHAT and CDR2 is FQNNGV. CDR3 size: 14 residues. The CDR3 region has the DNA TGTGCCAGCAGCTTGGGACAGGGCACTCAGCCCCAGCATTTT. Its protein product is CASSLGQGTQPQHF.

The rearrangement joins TRBV15 to TRBJ1-1; D perhaps matches TRBD1 (5 bases). The CDR3 spans 17 residues. The V end lost 0 bases, the J end lost 0 bases, and 14 bases lay between the germline ends. The V gene's germline CDR1 is LNHNV and CDR2 YYDKDF (reference sequence). The CDR3 is CATSRDDLPGLNTEAFF. The CDR3 region has the DNA TGTGCCACCAGCAGAGATGATCTGCCAGGGCTGAACACTGAAGCTTTCTTT.

The rearrangement joins TRBV10-3 to TRBJ2-5, with 9 bases aligning to TRBD2. The trim removed 6 bases at V and 1 base at J, leaving 0 bases unmatched. The CDR3 loop spans 13 amino acids. Per germline, CDR1 ENHRY and CDR2 SYGVKD. The CDR3 is CAIRTSGQETQYF. The CDR3 region has the DNA TGTGCCATCAGGACTAGCGGCCAAGAGACCCAGTACTTC.

The CDR3 coding sequence is TGCGCCAGCAGTGGTGGGTTAAGCACAGATACGCAGTATTTT. This encodes CASSGGLSTDTQYF. The chain combines TRBV10-1 with TRBJ2-3; D not certain. This CDR3 comprises 14 residues. The V end was cut by 4 bases, the J end by 0 bases, with 8 bases between. In germline, CDR1 is WNHNN, CDR2 SYGVQD (reference sequence).

V usage is TRBV5-1 and J usage is TRBJ2-7, with 8 positions matching TRBD1. Germline V lookup: CDR1 SGHRS, CDR2 YFSETQ. Germline trimming cut 4 bases from V and 6 bases from J; bases unmatched to any gene: 6. This CDR3 region has 13 residues. The CDR3 DNA follows: TGCGCCAGCAGCATAGGGACAGGCGGCGAGCAGTACTTC. Translation: CASSIGTGGEQYF.

The rearrangement uses TRBV6-4 and TRBJ1-2, with 8 bases fitting TRBD1. Per the germline V gene, CDR1 is MRHNA and CDR2 is SNTAGT. The CDR3 extends over 15 amino acids. J was trimmed by 0 bases and V by 6 bases; bases with no gene match: 6. CDR3 nucleotides: TGTGCCAGCAGACCCGGACAGGGAGCTAACTATGGCTACACCTTC. Translated, it gives CASRPGQGANYGYTF.

V and J are TRBV5-1 and TRBJ1-3; D gene uncertain. The CDR3 runs to 17 residues. The germline gives CDR1 SGHRS, CDR2 YFSETQ. Trimming stripped 0 bases from V and 0 bases from J, with 13 bases between. CDR3 region: CASSLEAGMSSGNTIYF. The CDR3 DNA is TGCGCCAGCAGCTTGGAGGCAGGCATGAGCTCTGGAAACACCATATATTTT.

The V gene is TRBV5-1, the J gene TRBJ1-4; no clear D. V dropped 0 bases and J dropped 0 bases, with 3 bases sitting between them. Germline CDR1 SGHRS, CDR2 YFSETQ. This CDR3 comprises 14 residues. The CDR3 nucleotides read TGCGCCAGCAGCTTGGGGTCAACTAATGAAAAACTGTTTTTT. Protein: CASSLGSTNEKLFF.

This clone was detected a few times. This chain uses TRBV30 with TRBJ1-6; D might be TRBD1 (6 bases). Germline V CDR1 and CDR2: GTSNPN, SVGIG (reference sequence). The CDR3 loop spans 15 amino acids. The germline V and J ends were trimmed by 3 bases and 9 bases, with 18 bases remaining between them. Here the CDR3 reads CAWRIQGTDGSPLHF. The CDR3 DNA reads TGTGCCTGGAGGATACAGGGTACCGATGGTTCACCCCTCCACTTT.

The CDR3: CASSTHRGDNEKLFF. The CDR3 DNA follows: TGTGCCAGCAGCACTCACAGGGGGGATAATGAAAAACTGTTTTTT. This chain joins TRBV9 and TRBJ1-4; TRBD1 matches 8 bases. V was pared by 4 bases and J by 4 bases, with 6 bases of the junction left unmatched. CDR1 SGDLS and CDR2 YYNGEE come from the germline V gene. This CDR3 comprises 15 residues.

The gene calls are TRBV5-1 and TRBJ2-1; D might be TRBD1 or TRBD2, each matching 5 bases. CDR1 SGHRS and CDR2 YFSETQ come from the germline V gene. This CDR3 comprises 16 residues. V shed 0 bases and J shed 2 bases, with 12 bases lying between them. As DNA, the CDR3 is TGCGCCAGCAGCTTGGGAGGGGACCCCCCCTACAATGAGCAGTTCTTC. Encoded protein: CASSLGGDPPYNEQFF.